This entry lists 8 T cell receptor beta chains sequenced from one sample in a study of blood T cell repertoires in COVID-19. The data were produced by immunoSEQ multiplex PCR, yet TCRdb's version contains in-frame clones alone and is incomplete. The sample holds some 120,000 clones, 55% to 75% seen once. Source material: peripheral blood. These receptors were obtained from a human donor with acute or convalescent COVID-19. The donor label of this sample is uncertain.

This clone was observed at least ten times. The gene calls are TRBV5-4 and TRBJ2-1, with TRBD1 matching 9 bases. The V segment lost 4 bases and the J segment 9 bases; nucleotides outside the gene matches: 5. Germline CDR1 and CDR2: SGHNT and YYREEE (reference sequence). There are 13 residues in the CDR3. In DNA, the CDR3 is TGTGCCAGCAGCGTAACAGGGGGCGCTGAGCAGTTCTTC. This sequence encodes CASSVTGGAEQFF.

This CDR3 reads CASSPGTGSNTGELFF. For the CDR3, the DNA is TGTGCCAGCAGCCCCGGGACAGGGTCGAACACCGGGGAGCTGTTTTTT. The rearrangement uses TRBV28 and TRBJ2-2; 9 bases agree with TRBD1. Germline V gene sequence: CDR1 MDHEN, CDR2 SYDVKM. V lost 6 bases, J lost 0 bases, and 5 bases stayed unmatched. There are 16 residues in the CDR3.

The chain joins TRBV14 to TRBJ1-6; TRBD1 agrees at 7 bases. The CDR3 covers 16 residues. Losses at the gene ends were 2 bases for V and 12 bases for J; bases not matched to a gene: 13. CDR1 and CDR2 from the germline V gene are SGHDN and FVKESK. CDR3 loop: CASSQKTWTGNQPLHF. The CDR3 DNA reads TGTGCCAGCAGCCAAAAAACCTGGACAGGAAATCAACCCCTCCACTTT.

The chain recombines TRBV18 with TRBJ2-2; no definite D call. The CDR3 covers 14 residues. CDR1 and CDR2 (germline): KGHSH, LQKENI. Trimming took off 2 bases at V and 1 base at J, with 5 bases between the two ends. The CDR3 here is CASSPAGNTGELFF. CDR3 DNA: TGTGCCAGCTCACCAGCAGGGAACACCGGGGAGCTGTTTTTT. Full variable domain (remainder filled in from reference TRBV18 and TRBJ2-2): NAGVMQNPRHLVRRRGQEARLRCSPMKGHSHVYWYRQLPEEGLKFMVYLQKENIIDESGMPKERFSAEFPKEGPSILRIQQVVRGDSAAYFCASSPAGNTGELFFGEGSRLTVL.

The chain recombines TRBV30 with TRBJ1-4; 7 positions match TRBD1. This CDR3 spans 15 amino acids. The ends lost 1 base at V and 7 bases at J; junction bases unmatched: 9. The germline CDR1 and CDR2 sequences are GTSNPN and SVGIG (reference sequence). The CDR3 here is CAWSADREGIEKLFF. The CDR3 bases are TGTGCCTGGAGTGCCGACAGGGAAGGTATTGAAAAACTGTTTTTT.

CDR3 protein: CASSPSGFTPLHF. CDR3 DNA: TGCGCCAGCAGCCCGTCGGGGTTTACACCCCTCCACTTT. The rearrangement uses TRBV5-1 and TRBJ1-6; D ambiguous. Germline V gene sequence: CDR1 SGHRS, CDR2 YFSETQ. This CDR3 spans 13 amino acids. Deletions cut 4 bases from V and 11 bases from J, with 13 bases between.

The chain combines TRBV4-1 with TRBJ2-3; D might be TRBD2 (7 bases). The V end was cut by 6 bases, the J end by 1 base, with 14 bases between. Germline CDR1 is MGHRA and CDR2 is YSYEKL. The CDR3 runs 15 residues. The CDR3 bases are TGCGCCAGCAGAGAGACGCGGGGGCGCACAGATACGCAGTATTTT. Its translation is CASRETRGRTDTQYF.

The V gene is TRBV30, the J gene TRBJ1-2; perhaps TRBD1 as D (5 bases). V was cut by 1 base and J by 2 bases, with 11 bases left in between. There are 14 residues in the CDR3. Germline CDR1 reads GTSNPN; CDR2 reads SVGIG (reference sequence). CDR3 loop: CAWSEMDNNYGYTF. The CDR3 region has the DNA TGTGCCTGGAGTGAAATGGACAACAACTATGGCTACACCTTC.